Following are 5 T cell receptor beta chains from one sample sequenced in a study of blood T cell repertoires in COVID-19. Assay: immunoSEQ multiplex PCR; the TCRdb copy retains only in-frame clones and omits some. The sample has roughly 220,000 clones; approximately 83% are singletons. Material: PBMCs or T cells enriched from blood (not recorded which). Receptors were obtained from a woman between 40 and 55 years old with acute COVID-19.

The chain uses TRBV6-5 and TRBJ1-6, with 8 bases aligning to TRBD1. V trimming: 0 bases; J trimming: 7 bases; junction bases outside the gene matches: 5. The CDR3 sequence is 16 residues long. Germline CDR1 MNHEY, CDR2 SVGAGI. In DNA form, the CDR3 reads TGTGCCAGCAGTTACTCTTGGACAGGGAGGAATTCACCCCTCCACTTT. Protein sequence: CASSYSWTGRNSPLHF.

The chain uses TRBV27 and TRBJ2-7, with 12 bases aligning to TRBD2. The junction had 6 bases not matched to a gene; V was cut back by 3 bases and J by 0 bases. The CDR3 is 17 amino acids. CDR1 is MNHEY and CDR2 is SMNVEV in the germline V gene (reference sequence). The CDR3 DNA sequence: TGTGCCAGCAGTTTGCGAGTGACTAGCGGGAGCTCCTACGAGCAGTACTTC. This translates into CASSLRVTSGSSYEQYF.

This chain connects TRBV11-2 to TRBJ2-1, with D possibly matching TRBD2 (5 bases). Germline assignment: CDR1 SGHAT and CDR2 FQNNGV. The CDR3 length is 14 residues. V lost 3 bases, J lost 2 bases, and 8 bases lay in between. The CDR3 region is CASSFPGTYNEQFF. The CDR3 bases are TGTGCCAGCAGCTTCCCGGGGACCTACAATGAGCAGTTCTTC.

CDR3 region: CASSFSGAGANVLTF. The DNA of the CDR3 is TGTGCCAGCAGTTTTAGTGGAGCTGGGGCCAACGTCCTGACTTTC. J is TRBJ2-6 and V is TRBV28; D not resolved. With 3 bases removed from V and 2 bases from J, the gap between germline ends came to 8 bases. CDR3 length equals 15 residues. Germline-derived CDR1 and CDR2 are MDHEN and SYDVKM.

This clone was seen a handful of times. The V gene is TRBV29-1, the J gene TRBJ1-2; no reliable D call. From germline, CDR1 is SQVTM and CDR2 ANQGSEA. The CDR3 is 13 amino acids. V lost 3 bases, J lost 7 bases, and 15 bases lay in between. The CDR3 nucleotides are TGCAGCGTTGATAGGCGGGTAAGCTCTGGCTACACCTTC. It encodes CSVDRRVSSGYTF.